This entry lists 17 T cell receptor beta chains sequenced from one sample in a study of T cell repertoires in cytomegalovirus infection. TCRdb itself ran the reads through MiXCR, one entry per CDR3 protein. The repertoire consists of roughly 630,000 distinct CDR3 sequences, with less than 25% occurring once and the leading ten covering 6.5% to 10%. The source material was CD8+ T cells from PBMCs. The receptors were sampled from a human donor in good health (CMV status not recorded). Some clones in this sample may be carry-over from other donors' samples.

The V call is TRBV14, the J call TRBJ2-7, with TRBD1 matching over 7 bases. CDR3 length: 16 amino acids. V lost 2 bases, J lost 0 bases, and 7 bases stayed unmatched. Per the germline V gene, CDR1 is SGHDN and CDR2 is FVKESK. Here the CDR3 DNA reads TGTGCCAGCAGCCAACTAAGGGACAGAGCCTCCTACGAGCAGTACGTC. Its protein product is CASSQLRDRASYEQYV.

Turning to this clonotype: With a much larger clone just one base away, this may be a read error. This sequence joins TRBV7-6 and TRBJ2-1; tentatively, D is TRBD2 (6 bases). This CDR3 contains 13 residues. Looked up from germline, CDR1 is SGHVS and CDR2 is FNYEAQ. The CDR3 DNA reads TGTGCTAGCAGCTCTGGAACGGGGGAAGAGCAGTTCTTC. It translates to CASSSGTGEEQFF.

This clonotype occurred many times. The rearrangement links TRBV7-8 to TRBJ2-3; D is ambiguous. This CDR3 comprises 13 residues. Trimming took off 4 bases at V and 2 bases at J, with 7 bases between the two ends. In germline, CDR1 is SGHVS, CDR2 FQNEAQ. CDR3 sequence: CASSYGDTDTQYF. CDR3 nucleotide sequence: TGTGCCAGCAGCTACGGAGACACAGATACGCAGTATTTT.

The genes are TRBV4-3 and TRBJ2-6, with D possibly being TRBD2 (5 bases). CDR1 is LGHNA and CDR2 is YSLEER in the germline V gene. Between the trimmed V and J ends, which lost 0 bases and 2 bases, there was a span of 14 bases. This CDR3 region has 18 residues. CDR3 sequence (DNA): TGCGCCAGCAGCCAAGATAGGAACAGCGGTCCTGGGGCCAACGTCCTGACTTTC. This sequence encodes CASSQDRNSGPGANVLTF.

The chain links TRBV27 to TRBJ2-3; D call uncertain. The germline V gene encodes CDR1 MNHEY and CDR2 SMNVEV (reference sequence). V lost 2 bases to trimming and J lost 0 bases, with 9 bases between them. The CDR3 runs 15 residues. The CDR3 nucleotides are TGTGCCAGCAGTTTAAACTACCGGAGCACAGATACGCAGTATTTT. Its protein product is CASSLNYRSTDTQYF.

This chain uses TRBV28 with TRBJ2-5; 8 bases are a match to TRBD2. With 1 base clipped from V and 7 bases from J, the junction kept 11 bases outside the gene matches. The CDR3 has 16 residues. Germline V CDR1 and CDR2: MDHEN, SYDVKM. This chain's CDR3 is CASSLSLDSAGGTQYF. DNA for the CDR3: TGTGCCAGCAGTTTATCCCTGGACTCTGCGGGGGGGACCCAGTACTTC.

In its sample, this clonotype was seen many times. This chain connects TRBV25-1 to TRBJ1-5; D unresolved. This CDR3 spans 14 amino acids. The ends were cut back, 5 bases at V and 0 bases at J, with 8 bases in the middle. Germline V gene lookup returns CDR1 MGHDK and CDR2 SYGVNS. CDR3 amino acids: CASSQSLSNQPQHF. DNA of the CDR3: TGTGCCAGCAGTCAGTCACTTAGCAATCAGCCCCAGCATTTT.

This clonotype was observed a handful of times. The chain is built from TRBV20-1 and TRBJ2-3, with 8 bases fitting TRBD2. This CDR3 has 15 amino acids. J lost 1 base, V lost 3 bases, and 6 bases had no gene match. The germline CDR1 and CDR2 sequences are DFQATT and SNEGSKA (reference sequence). CDR3 in DNA: TGCAGTGCTAGCGGTGCGGGGGGCCGCACAGATACGCAGTATTTT. This translates into CSASGAGGRTDTQYF.

Details on this clonotype: A read error may account for a junction end that differs from germline. V usage is TRBV19 and J usage is TRBJ1-1; no clear D gene. The CDR3 extends over 14 amino acids. CDR1 is LNHDA, CDR2 SQIVND, per germline (reference sequence). For the CDR3, the DNA is TGTGTCAGTAGTCGGCAGGCCATGAACACTGAAGCTTTCTTT. It specifies CVSSRQAMNTEAFF.

This chain joins TRBV6-6 and TRBJ2-7, with 10 bases that match TRBD1. CDR3 length: 15 amino acids. From germline, CDR1 is MNHNY and CDR2 SVGAGI (reference sequence). Trimming at V came to 5 bases and at J to 2 bases, leaving 6 bases not matched to a gene. CDR3 sequence (DNA): TGTGCCAGCAGTCCCGGACAGGGGGGGGCCTACGAGCAGTACGTC. This codes for CASSPGQGGAYEQYV.

The chain employs TRBV29-1 and TRBJ2-7; D not certain. Trimming took 2 bases from V and 1 from J, leaving 6 bases between them. Germline V lookup: CDR1 SQVTM, CDR2 ANQGSEA. The CDR3 sequence is 12 residues long. The CDR3 bases are TGCAGCGTTGAATCCGGTTCCTACGAGCAGTACTTC. As protein: CSVESGSYEQYF.

The CDR3 region has the DNA TGTGCCAGCCCCGGGGGGGCGCGTGGCTATGGCTACACCTTC. It is translated as CASPGGARGYGYTF. This rearrangement joins TRBV2 to TRBJ1-2, with a possible D match to TRBD1 (6 bases). The CDR3 is 14 amino acids. The germline V gene encodes CDR1 SNHLY and CDR2 FYNNEI. Trimming removed 8 bases from V and 4 bases from J, with 17 bases in between. The complete variable domain, with remaining parts taken from reference TRBV2 and TRBJ1-2, reads EPEVTQTPSHQVTQMGQEVILRCVPISNHLYFYWYRQILGQKVEFLVSFYNNEISEKSEIFDDQFSVERPDGSNFTLKIRSTKLEDSAMYFCASPGGARGYGYTFGSGTRLTVV.

This clonotype was detected many times. This chain links TRBV6-2 or TRBV6-3 with TRBJ2-1; D unresolved. Per the germline V gene, CDR1 is MNHEY and CDR2 is SVGEGT. This CDR3 contains 15 residues. Deletions cut 0 bases from V and 0 bases from J, with 6 bases between. CDR3 in DNA: TGTGCCAGCAGTTACTCTAGCAGCTCCTACAATGAGCAGTTCTTC. This sequence encodes CASSYSSSSYNEQFF.

The V gene is TRBV12-3 or TRBV12-4, the J gene TRBJ1-4; 7 nucleotides line up with TRBD1. This CDR3 has 17 residues. V trimming: 5 bases; J trimming: 0 bases; junction bases outside the gene matches: 9. CDR3 in amino acids: CASSPRTGQATNEKLFF. DNA for the CDR3: TGTGCCAGCAGTCCACGGACAGGACAAGCAACTAATGAAAAACTGTTTTTT.

To note about this clonotype: Since a much larger clone is just one base distant, this may be a read error. This chain joins TRBV7-2 and TRBJ1-2, with D perhaps TRBD1 (5 bases). V was pared by 4 bases and J by 14 bases, with 23 bases between. Germline CDR1 is SGHTA and CDR2 is FQGNSA. The CDR3 consists of 14 residues. The CDR3 nucleotides are TGTGCCAGCAGCTCGACAGTAGGAGGGACTCCTTGGACCTTC. Encoded protein: CASSSTVGGTPWTF.

This chain links TRBV29-1 with TRBJ2-7; tentative D call: TRBD2 (5 bases). The CDR3 totals 13 residues. The germline V gene has CDR1 SQVTM and CDR2 ANQGSEA. V lost 4 bases to trimming and J lost 3 bases, with 13 bases between them. CDR3 bases: TGCAGCGTTGTAGATAGCGACATCTACGAGCAGTACTTC. Its protein product is CSVVDSDIYEQYF.

The V and J genes are TRBV14 and TRBJ2-7, with 11 bases aligning to TRBD1. In germline, CDR1 is SGHDN, CDR2 FVKESK. Trimming cost V 2 bases and J 2 bases; bases outside gene matches: 23. The CDR3 totals 22 residues. Written as DNA, the CDR3 is TGTGCCAGCAGCCAAACTCCCGGACAGGGGGCTCGCCCGCGCTCTGGGGCCTACGAGCAGTACTTC. Translation: CASSQTPGQGARPRSGAYEQYF.